This TCR beta chain emerged from a study of T cell responses to AZD1222 COVID-19 vaccine. Comments on this clone: Its antigen is not identified.

Broader study findings: The breadth and depth of Spike-specific TCRs increased once two AZD1222 doses had been given. Donor demographics were predominantly white British with a female majority; clonal diversity may be underestimated.

V shed 5 bases and J 5 bases; nucleotides not matched to a gene: 11. CDR3 length equals 16 residues. From germline, CDR1 is SGHAT and CDR2 FQDESV (reference sequence). Profiled with immunoSEQ multiplex PCR; TCRdb holds only in-frame clones, not every one. The sample has about 120,000 clones, just over 85% seen once; the top ten hold around 8.7%. This specimen was peripheral blood, taken on day 0 of AZD1222 vaccination. This chain connects TRBV11-1 to TRBJ2-1; 8 bases line up with TRBD2. This TCR was recovered from an adult in good health. The CDR3 sequence is CASSRRGASGDNEQFF. The CDR3 nucleotides read TGTGCCAGCAGCCGGCGGGGGGCTAGCGGTGACAATGAGCAGTTCTTC.